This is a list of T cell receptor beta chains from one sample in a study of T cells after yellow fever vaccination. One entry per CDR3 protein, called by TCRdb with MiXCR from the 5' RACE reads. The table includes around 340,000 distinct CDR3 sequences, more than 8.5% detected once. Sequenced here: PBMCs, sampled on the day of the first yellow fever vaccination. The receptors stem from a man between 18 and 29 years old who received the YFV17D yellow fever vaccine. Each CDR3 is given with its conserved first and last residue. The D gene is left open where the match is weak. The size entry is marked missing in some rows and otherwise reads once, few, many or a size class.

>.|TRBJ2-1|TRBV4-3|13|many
CASSQGRAREQFF
TGCGCCAGCAGCCAAGGGCGGGCACGTGAGCAGTTCTTC
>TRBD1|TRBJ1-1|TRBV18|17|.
CASSPSRDRGLNTEAFF
TGTGCCAGCTCACCATCGAGGGACAGGGGCCTCAACACTGAAGCTTTCTTT
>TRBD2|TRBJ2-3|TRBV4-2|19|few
CASSPRGAGGVPSTDTQYF
TGTGCCAGCAGCCCCAGAGGGGCGGGGGGAGTTCCAAGCACAGATACGCAGTATTTT
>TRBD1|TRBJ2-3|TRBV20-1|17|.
CSASGTGAPGGTDTQYF
TGCAGTGCGTCCGGGACAGGGGCCCCAGGGGGCACAGATACGCAGTATTTT
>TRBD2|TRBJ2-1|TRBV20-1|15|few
CSARGGSGGANEQFF
TGCAGTGCTAGAGGTGGTAGCGGGGGGGCTAATGAGCAGTTCTTC
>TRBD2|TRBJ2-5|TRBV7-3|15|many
CASSLASGGLETQYF
TGTGCCAGCAGCTTAGCTAGCGGGGGTTTGGAGACCCAGTACTTC
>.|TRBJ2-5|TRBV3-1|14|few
CASSQEPGKETQYF
TGTGCCAGCAGCCAAGAACCGGGGAAGGAGACCCAGTACTTC
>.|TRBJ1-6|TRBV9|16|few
CASSVGGGTYNSPLHF
TGTGCCAGCAGCGTAGGGGGAGGAACCTATAATTCACCCCTCCACTTT
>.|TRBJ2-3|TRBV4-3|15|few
CASGVDLDSIDTQYF
TGCGCCAGCGGGGTAGACCTGGATTCGATTGATACGCAGTATTTT
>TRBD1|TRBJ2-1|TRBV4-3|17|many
CASSHPTRQGGYNEQFF
TGCGCCAGCAGCCACCCCACCCGACAGGGGGGCTACAATGAGCAGTTCTTC
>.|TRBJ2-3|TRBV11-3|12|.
CASSRGMDTQYF
TGTGCCAGCAGCCGAGGTATGGATACGCAGTATTTT
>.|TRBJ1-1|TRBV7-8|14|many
CASSSYSVKPEAFF
TGTGCCAGCAGCTCCTACAGCGTAAAACCTGAAGCTTTCTTT
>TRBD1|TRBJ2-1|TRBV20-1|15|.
CSAIGDRSSYNEQFF
TGCAGTGCTATCGGGGACAGGAGCTCCTACAATGAGCAGTTCTTC
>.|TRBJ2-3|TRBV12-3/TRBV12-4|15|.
CASSSLTSSLDTQYF
TGTGCCAGCAGTTCCCTGACTAGTTCTCTCGATACGCAGTATTTT
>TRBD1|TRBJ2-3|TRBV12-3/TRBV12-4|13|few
CASSERRGHTQYF
TGTGCCAGCAGCGAGCGCAGGGGGCATACGCAGTATTTT
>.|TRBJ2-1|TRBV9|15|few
CASSTMGLEYNEQFF
TGTGCCAGCAGCACCATGGGGCTAGAATACAATGAGCAGTTCTTC
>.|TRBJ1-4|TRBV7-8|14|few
CASSLHPLNEKLFF
TGTGCCAGCAGCTTACATCCTCTCAATGAAAAACTGTTTTTT
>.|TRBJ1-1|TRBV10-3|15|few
CAISESGSPNTEAFF
TGTGCCATCAGTGAGTCGGGCAGCCCGAACACTGAAGCTTTCTTT
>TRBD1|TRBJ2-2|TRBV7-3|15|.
CASSLSTGEPGELFF
TGTGCCAGCAGCTTGTCGACAGGGGAACCCGGGGAGCTGTTTTTT
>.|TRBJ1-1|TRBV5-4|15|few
CASSPRQDINTEAFF
TGTGCCAGCAGCCCACGACAAGACATTAACACTGAAGCTTTCTTT
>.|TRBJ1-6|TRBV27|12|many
CASSPPNSPLHF
TGTGCCAGCAGTCCACCCAATTCACCCCTCCACTTT
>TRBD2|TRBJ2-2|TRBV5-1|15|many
CASSFSGGNTGELFF
TGCGCCAGCAGCTTTAGCGGGGGGAACACCGGGGAGCTGTTTTTT
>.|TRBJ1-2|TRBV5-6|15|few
CASRPLGAHFYGYTF
TGTGCCAGCAGGCCTTTAGGGGCGCACTTCTATGGCTACACCTTC
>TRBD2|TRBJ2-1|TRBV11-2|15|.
CASSAGSGGAYEQFF
TGTGCCAGTTCCGCGGGTAGCGGGGGGGCCTATGAGCAGTTCTTC
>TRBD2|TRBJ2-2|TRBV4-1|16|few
CASSPQRGAGTGELFF
TGCGCCAGCAGCCCACAGCGGGGGGCGGGAACCGGGGAGCTGTTTTTT
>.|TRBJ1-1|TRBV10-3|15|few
CAISESEVANTEAFF
TGTGCCATCAGTGAGTCAGAGGTGGCGAACACTGAAGCTTTCTTT
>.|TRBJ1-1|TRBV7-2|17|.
CASSLVGTRGRNTEAFF
TGTGCCAGCAGCTTAGTAGGGACCAGGGGCCGGAACACTGAAGCTTTCTTT
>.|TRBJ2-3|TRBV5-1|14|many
CASSPGTFTDTQYF
TGCGCCAGCAGCCCTGGGACTTTCACAGATACGCAGTATTTT
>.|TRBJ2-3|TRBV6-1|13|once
CASSRDRQDTQYF
TGTGCCAGCAGCCGGGACCGACAAGATACGCAGTATTTT
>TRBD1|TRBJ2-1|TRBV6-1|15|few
CASSFGQGGINEQFF
TGTGCCAGCAGCTTCGGACAGGGCGGGATCAATGAGCAGTTCTTC
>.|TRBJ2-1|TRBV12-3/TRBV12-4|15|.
CASTMTGLGYNEQFF
TGTGCCAGCACCATGACCGGGTTAGGCTACAATGAGCAGTTCTTC
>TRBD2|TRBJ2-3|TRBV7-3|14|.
CASGLAGVTDTQYF
TGTGCCAGCGGCCTAGCGGGGGTCACAGATACGCAGTATTTT
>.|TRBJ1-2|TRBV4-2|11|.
CASSHNYGYTF
TGTGCCAGCAGCCACAACTATGGCTACACCTTC
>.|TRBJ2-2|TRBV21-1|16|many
CASSKDPGLNTGELFF
TGTGCCAGCAGCAAAGACCCAGGGCTGAACACCGGGGAGCTGTTTTTT
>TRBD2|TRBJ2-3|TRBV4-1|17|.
CASSPSGGRAITDTQYF
TGCGCCAGCAGCCCGAGCGGGGGTAGGGCGATCACAGATACGCAGTATTTT
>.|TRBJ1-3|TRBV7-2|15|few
CASSLNRISGNTIYF
TGTGCCAGCAGCTTAAACAGAATCTCTGGAAACACCATATATTTT
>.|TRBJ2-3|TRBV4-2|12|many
CASSLMTDTQYF
TGTGCCAGCAGTCTAATGACAGATACGCAGTATTTT
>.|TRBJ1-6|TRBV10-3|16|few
CAISESVDSYNSPLHF
TGTGCCATCAGTGAGTCGGTAGACTCCTATAATTCACCCCTCCACTTT
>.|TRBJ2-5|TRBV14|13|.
CASRKLPGETQYF
TGTGCCAGCAGAAAATTGCCAGGGGAGACCCAGTACTTC
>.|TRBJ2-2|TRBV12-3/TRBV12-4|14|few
CASSFEGHTGELFF
TGTGCCAGCAGTTTCGAGGGACACACCGGGGAGCTGTTTTTT
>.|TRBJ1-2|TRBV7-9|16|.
CASSLDSDTTLNGYTF
TGTGCCAGCAGCTTGGACAGCGACACCACCCTAAATGGCTACACCTTC
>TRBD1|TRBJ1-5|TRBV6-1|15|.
CARRPAQGADQPQHF
TGTGCCAGGAGACCTGCACAGGGGGCGGATCAGCCCCAGCATTTT
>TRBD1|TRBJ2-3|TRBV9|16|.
CASSSGRQGVTDTQYF
TGTGCCAGCAGCTCCGGGCGACAGGGTGTTACAGATACGCAGTATTTT
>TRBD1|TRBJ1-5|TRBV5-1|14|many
CASSQWTGDQPQHF
TGCGCCAGCAGCCAGTGGACAGGCGATCAGCCCCAGCATTTT
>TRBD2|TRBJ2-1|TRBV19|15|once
CDSSRSGGAYNEQFF
TGTGACAGTAGTAGAAGCGGGGGGGCCTACAATGAGCAGTTCTTC
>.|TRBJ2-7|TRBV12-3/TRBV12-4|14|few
CASSLDRTTYEQYF
TGTGCCAGCAGTTTAGACAGGACAACCTACGAGCAGTACTTC
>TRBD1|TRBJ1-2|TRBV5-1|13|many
CASSSGGNYGYTF
TGCGCCAGCAGCTCAGGGGGCAACTATGGCTACACCTTC
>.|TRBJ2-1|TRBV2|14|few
CASSETGYPNEQFF
TGTGCCAGCAGTGAAACGGGGTACCCTAATGAGCAGTTCTTC
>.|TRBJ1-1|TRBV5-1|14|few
CASSPLPGTGEAFF
TGCGCCAGCAGCCCACTCCCCGGGACGGGTGAAGCTTTCTTT
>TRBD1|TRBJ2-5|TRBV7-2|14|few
CASRNGQGGETQYF
TGTGCCAGCAGGAATGGACAGGGCGGGGAGACCCAGTACTTC